This TCR beta chain was retrieved from a study of radiotherapy plus CTLA-4 blockade in lung cancer. Across the whole study: Disease control reached more than 25%, with objective responses in 15% to 20%.

This CDR3 region has 13 residues. From germline, CDR1 is LNHDA and CDR2 SQIVND (reference sequence). V was pared by 8 bases and J by 11 bases, with 21 bases between. Some clones are missing from TCRdb's copy, which holds only in-frame ones; the method was immunoSEQ multiplex PCR. The table lists 65,000 to 85,000 clones, 74% of them singletons, with 9.5% to 10% in the top ten. The sample consisted of peripheral blood, taken from a patient treated with radiotherapy plus ipilimumab. This TCR was recovered from a human donor with non-small cell lung cancer whose response to radiotherapy plus ipilimumab could not be evaluated. This chain links TRBV19 with TRBJ1-1; D is possibly TRBD1 (5 bases). CDR3 nucleotides: TGTGCCAGTTTACCACTGGGGCAGGGAAAGGCTTTCTTT. Amino acid sequence: CASLPLGQGKAFF.